Below, one T cell receptor (beta chain) is given with its context. The antigen is undetermined. This record comes from a study of OX40 agonist ivuxolimab in advanced cancers. Findings and caveats of the study: Among the nonresponders, some also had low normalized T-cell clonal expansion.

The assay was immunoSEQ multiplex PCR, and TCRdb's table has in-frame clones only and misses some. Of more than 85,000 clones detected, approximately 80% appear once; the ten largest clones hold over 1.1%. Germline CDR1 and CDR2: LNHDA and SQIVND (reference sequence). The CDR3 contains 14 residues. V dropped 8 bases and J dropped 3 bases, with 13 bases sitting between them. This receptor was obtained from an adult with an advanced solid tumor such as melanoma, head and neck, liver or kidney cancer. This specimen was CD4+ or CD8+ T cells sorted from blood, taken in a trial of the OX40 agonist ivuxolimab. The chain joins TRBV19 to TRBJ2-2; D may be TRBD1 (5 bases). CDR3 amino acids: CASSLSRDTGELFF. In DNA, the CDR3 is TGTGCCAGTTCCTTATCCAGGGACACCGGGGAGCTGTTTTTT.